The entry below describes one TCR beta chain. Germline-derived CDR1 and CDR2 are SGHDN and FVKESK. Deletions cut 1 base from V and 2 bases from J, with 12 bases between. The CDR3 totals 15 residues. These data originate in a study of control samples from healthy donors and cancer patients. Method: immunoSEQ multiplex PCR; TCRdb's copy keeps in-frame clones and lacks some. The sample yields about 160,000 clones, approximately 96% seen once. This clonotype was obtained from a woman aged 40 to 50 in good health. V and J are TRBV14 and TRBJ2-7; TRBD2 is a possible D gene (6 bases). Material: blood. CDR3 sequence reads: CASSQGIRETYEQYF. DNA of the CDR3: TGTGCCAGCAGCCAAGGAATACGGGAGACCTACGAGCAGTACTTC. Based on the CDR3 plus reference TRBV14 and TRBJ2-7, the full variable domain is EAGVTQFPSHSVIEKGQTVTLRCDPISGHDNLYWYRRVMGKEIKFLLHFVKESKQDESGMPNNRFLAERTGGTYSTLKVQPAELEDSGVYFCASSQGIRETYEQYFGPGTRLTVT.